The 23 T cell receptor beta chains below all came from one sample that was sequenced in a study of brain T cells in children with intractable seizures. Method: immunoSEQ multiplex PCR; TCRdb's copy keeps in-frame clones and lacks some. The sample has some 41,000 clones, 90% seen once. Source: peripheral blood, taken at surgery. These TCRs come from a girl aged 2 to 10 with tuberous sclerosis and intractable seizures.

CDR3 sequence (DNA): TGCGCCAGCAGTCAAAGGACGGGGAGGGAAAACACTGAAGCTTTCTTT. It encodes CASSQRTGRENTEAFF. The V call is TRBV4-1, the J call TRBJ1-1; D call uncertain. Trimming stripped 6 bases from V and 2 bases from J, with 19 bases between. The germline CDR1 and CDR2 sequences are MGHRA and YSYEKL. CDR3 length: 16 residues.

The genes are TRBV5-1 and TRBJ1-2; 8 bases match TRBD1. Germline V gene data show CDR1 as SGHRS and CDR2 as YFSETQ. The CDR3 is made up of 16 amino acids. V shed 0 bases and J 4 bases; nucleotides not matched to a gene: 8. The CDR3 loop reads CASSLADRDKGYGYTF. The CDR3 DNA follows: TGCGCCAGCAGCTTGGCGGACAGGGACAAGGGCTATGGCTACACCTTC.

In its sample, this clone was seen once. The chain employs TRBV27 and TRBJ1-5; a weak D match, TRBD1 (6 bases). The CDR3 extends over 18 amino acids. V lost 6 bases and J lost 0, with 21 bases in between. Germline loops: CDR1 MNHEY, CDR2 SMNVEV (reference sequence). The CDR3 protein is CASSRRGAGDFSNQPQHF. DNA of the CDR3: TGTGCCAGCAGCCGACGGGGGGCGGGGGACTTTAGCAATCAGCCCCAGCATTTT.

The rearrangement uses TRBV2 and TRBJ2-4, with D uncertain. Trimming removed 4 bases at V and 7 bases at J, with 11 bases between. The CDR3 is 13 amino acids. Germline CDR1 SNHLY, CDR2 FYNNEI. The CDR3 protein is CASSAVTDNIQYF. The DNA of the CDR3 is TGTGCCAGCAGTGCAGTGACCGATAACATTCAGTACTTC.

The chain has TRBV5-1 and TRBJ1-1, with 9 nucleotides matching TRBD1. The CDR3 is 16 amino acids. Unmatched junction bases numbered 11, after V lost 7 bases and J lost 1 base. CDR1 SGHRS and CDR2 YFSETQ come from the germline V gene. The CDR3 nucleotides are TGCGCCAGCCACAGGGGGCCTCCAACAACGAACACTGAAGCTTTCTTT. Its translation is CASHRGPPTTNTEAFF. The full variable domain, its missing parts supplied by reference TRBV5-1 and TRBJ1-1, is KAGVTQTPRYLIKTRGQQVTLSCSPISGHRSVSWYQQTPGQGLQFLFEYFSETQRNKGNFPGRFSGRQFSNSRSEMNVSTLELGDSALYLCASHRGPPTTNTEAFFGQGTRLTVV.

The gene calls are TRBV6-5 and TRBJ2-1; 9 bases are a match to TRBD1. The V gene's germline CDR1 is MNHEY and CDR2 SVGAGI. CDR3 length equals 13 residues. The trim removed 6 bases at V and 7 bases at J, leaving 4 bases unmatched. CDR3 sequence reads: CASSRDRENEQFF. The CDR3 DNA reads TGTGCCAGCAGCAGGGACAGGGAGAATGAGCAGTTCTTC.

This chain links TRBV6-5 with TRBJ1-5; D unclear. V was clipped by 5 bases and J by 6 bases, with 8 bases between them. CDR1 is MNHEY and CDR2 is SVGAGI in the germline V gene. This CDR3 contains 12 residues. The CDR3 spells CASSTFGQPQHF. CDR3 sequence (DNA): TGTGCCAGCAGTACGTTCGGTCAGCCCCAGCATTTT.

The V call is TRBV5-7, the J call TRBJ2-7; the D is unclear. TRBV5-7 is given ORF status, its function remaining uncertain. V lost 4 bases and J 0 bases, leaving 8 bases between the germline ends. The CDR3 is 13 amino acids. The CDR3 sequence: CASSRPNSYEQYF. CDR3 DNA sequence: TGTGCCAGCAGCCGACCGAACTCCTACGAGCAGTACTTC.

The chain joins TRBV2 to TRBJ1-1; 7 bases align to TRBD1. CDR1 and CDR2 from the germline V gene are SNHLY and FYNNEI. The CDR3 contains 15 residues. Losses at the gene ends were 8 bases for V and 4 bases for J; bases not matched to a gene: 13. For the CDR3, the DNA is TGTGCCAGCTTCGGACAGGATCACGCGGTCACTGAAGCTTTCTTT. Amino acids: CASFGQDHAVTEAFF.

The chain is built from TRBV2 and TRBJ1-2; no definite D call. Germline V gene lookup returns CDR1 SNHLY and CDR2 FYNNEI. Deletions cut 4 bases from V and 3 bases from J, with 24 bases between. The CDR3 runs to 18 residues. The CDR3 nucleotides are TGTGCCAGCAGTGGAGATTTGGGAGACTTTTTATCCCACTATGGCTACACCTTC. It is translated as CASSGDLGDFLSHYGYTF.

CDR3 amino acids: CASSYAINQPQHF. The DNA for the CDR3 is TGTGCCAGCAGTTATGCGATTAATCAGCCCCAGCATTTT. The rearrangement joins TRBV6-5 to TRBJ1-5; the D is unclear. The CDR3 has 13 amino acids. V lost 3 bases and J lost 4, with 7 bases in between. From germline, CDR1 is MNHEY and CDR2 SVGAGI.

The chain couples TRBV12-3 or TRBV12-4 to TRBJ2-2; D not certain. Trimming took 4 bases from V and 7 from J, leaving 4 bases between them. The CDR3 covers 11 residues. CDR3 DNA: TGTGCCAGCAGTTGGGACGGGGAGCTGTTTTTT. Amino acid sequence: CASSWDGELFF.

The V and J genes are TRBV30 and TRBJ1-4; 8 nucleotides align to TRBD1. After removal of 1 base from V and 8 bases from J, the junction contained 9 bases not matched to a gene. The CDR3 extends over 15 amino acids. Germline V lookup: CDR1 GTSNPN, CDR2 SVGIG (reference sequence). CDR3 DNA: TGTGCCTGGAGTGCTCCCGACAGGGGAAGGGAAAAACTGTTTTTT. This gives the protein CAWSAPDRGREKLFF. Using reference TRBV30 and TRBJ1-4 for the parts outside the CDR3, the full variable domain is SQTIHQWPATLVQPVGSPLSLECTVEGTSNPNLYWYRQAAGRGLQLLFYSVGIGQISSEVPQNLSASRPQDRQFILSSKKLLLSDSGFYLCAWSAPDRGREKLFFGSGTQLSVL.

The CDR3: CASSYAPNQPQHF. The CDR3 coding sequence is TGTGCCAGCAGTTACGCCCCCAATCAGCCCCAGCATTTT. The V and J genes are TRBV6-5 and TRBJ1-5; D ambiguous. The CDR3 consists of 13 residues. V was pared by 2 bases and J by 3 bases, with 5 bases between. CDR1 MNHEY and CDR2 SVGAGI come from the germline V gene.

V is TRBV19 and J is TRBJ1-4; no reliable D call. Trimming stripped 5 bases from V and 4 bases from J, with 14 bases between. There are 15 residues in the CDR3. The germline V gene encodes CDR1 LNHDA and CDR2 SQIVND (reference sequence). CDR3 coding DNA: TGTGCCAGTAGTCTCGCGGGTTCGGGTAATGAAAAACTGTTTTTT. Translation gives CASSLAGSGNEKLFF. The complete variable domain, with remaining parts taken from reference TRBV19 and TRBJ1-4, reads DGGITQSPKYLFRKEGQNVTLSCEQNLNHDAMYWYRQDPGQGLRLIYYSQIVNDFQKGDIAEGYSVSREKKESFPLTVTSAQKNPTAFYLCASSLAGSGNEKLFFGSGTQLSVL.

The rearrangement uses TRBV27 and TRBJ1-1; no firm D call. There are 14 residues in the CDR3. With 2 bases removed from V and 5 bases from J, the gap between germline ends came to 12 bases. Germline V gene data show CDR1 as MNHEY and CDR2 as SMNVEV (reference sequence). The CDR3 coding sequence is TGTGCCAGCAGTTTAAGGGCCGACGGGACTGAAGCTTTCTTT. Residues: CASSLRADGTEAFF.

The gene calls are TRBV4-2 and TRBJ2-3, with 8 bases matching TRBD1. V was pared by 1 base and J by 6 bases, with 9 bases of the junction left unmatched. The germline V gene has CDR1 LGHNA and CDR2 YNFKEQ. There are 16 residues in the CDR3. The CDR3 DNA reads TGTGCCAGCAGCCAAGCAGGGGGCGACGGCGCGGATACGCAGTATTTT. As protein: CASSQAGGDGADTQYF.

The chain carries TRBV11-2 and TRBJ1-1; D gene uncertain. Between the trimmed V and J ends, which lost 3 bases and 7 bases, there was a span of 9 bases. Germline CDR1 SGHAT, CDR2 FQNNGV. This CDR3 spans 12 amino acids. As DNA, the CDR3 is TGTGCCAGCAGCTTTCGCCCTATTGAAGCTTTCTTT. Its translation is CASSFRPIEAFF.

The table lists this clone with a few counts. The CDR3 loop reads CASSHISNNSPLHF. In nucleotides, the CDR3 is TGTGCCAGCAGCCATATAAGTAATAATTCACCCCTCCACTTT. This chain uses TRBV14 with TRBJ1-6; D remains unclear. The germline V gene has CDR1 SGHDN and CDR2 FVKESK. The CDR3 covers 14 residues. V shed 3 bases and J shed 5 bases, with 8 bases lying between them. The whole variable domain, filled in from reference TRBV14 and TRBJ1-6, reads EAGVTQFPSHSVIEKGQTVTLRCDPISGHDNLYWYRRVMGKEIKFLLHFVKESKQDESGMPNNRFLAERTGGTYSTLKVQPAELEDSGVYFCASSHISNNSPLHFGNGTRLTVT.

The chain recombines TRBV2 with TRBJ1-3, with D perhaps TRBD1 (6 bases). The CDR3 contains 15 residues. V shed 4 bases and J shed 4 bases, with 14 bases lying between them. The V gene's germline CDR1 is SNHLY and CDR2 FYNNEI. CDR3 protein: CASSAQGIAGNTIYF. The CDR3 DNA reads as TGTGCCAGCAGTGCGCAGGGGATTGCGGGAAACACCATATATTTT.

V and J are TRBV6-1 and TRBJ2-5; D may be TRBD1 or TRBD2 (7 bases each). Trimming removed 1 base at V and 6 bases at J, with 18 bases between. This CDR3 spans 16 amino acids. Germline V gives CDR1 MNHNS, CDR2 SASEGT. The CDR3 DNA reads TGTGCCAGCAGTGAAGGGGGGGAGGGGGCGGCGAAGACCCAGTACTTC. It codes for CASSEGGEGAAKTQYF.

The gene calls are TRBV14 and TRBJ2-3, with 14 bases aligning to TRBD2. Germline CDR1 is SGHDN and CDR2 is FVKESK. Trimming took 6 bases from V and 4 from J; bases not matched to a gene: 3. This CDR3 is built from 15 residues. CDR3 sequence reads: CASSTTSGGADTQYF. CDR3 sequence (DNA): TGTGCCAGCAGTACGACTAGCGGGGGGGCAGATACGCAGTATTTT.

The chain has TRBV19 and TRBJ1-2; D is undetermined. The CDR3 totals 17 residues. Germline-derived CDR1 and CDR2 are LNHDA and SQIVND (reference sequence). V shed 6 bases and J shed 0 bases, with 20 bases lying between them. CDR3: CASSEDPIPTTNYGYTF. The CDR3 bases are TGTGCCAGTAGCGAGGACCCTATCCCGACTACTAACTATGGCTACACCTTC.